This T cell receptor beta chain was captured by sequencing in a study of early stage breast cancer tumors. The CDR3 spans 15 residues. Germline CDR1 MRHNA, CDR2 SNTAGT. V was clipped by 6 bases and J by 4 bases, with 13 bases between them. Sequencing was performed with immunoSEQ multiplex PCR; in TCRdb, only in-frame clones are kept and a portion is missing. This repertoire shows about 25,000 clones, approximately 67% found once; its top ten account for around 9.4%. This TCR derives from a person between 55 and 70 years old with breast cancer. The chain couples TRBV6-4 to TRBJ2-6; a weak D match, TRBD1 (5 bases). Material: breast tumor tissue. This CDR3 is CASRGQGTGANVLTF. For the CDR3, the DNA is TGTGCCAGCAGGGGTCAGGGTACCGGGGCCAACGTCCTGACTTTC.